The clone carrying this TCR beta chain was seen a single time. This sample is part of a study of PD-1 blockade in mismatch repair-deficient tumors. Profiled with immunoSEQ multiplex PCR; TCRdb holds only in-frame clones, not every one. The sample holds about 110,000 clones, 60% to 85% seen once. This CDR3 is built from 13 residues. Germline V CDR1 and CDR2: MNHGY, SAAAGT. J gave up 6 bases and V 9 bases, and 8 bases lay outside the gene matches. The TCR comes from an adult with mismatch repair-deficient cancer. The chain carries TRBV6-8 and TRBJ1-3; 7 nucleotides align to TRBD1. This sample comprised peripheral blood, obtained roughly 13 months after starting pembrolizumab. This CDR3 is CASVRDSQNTIYF. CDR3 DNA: TGTGCCAGTGTGAGGGACAGTCAAAACACCATATATTTT.